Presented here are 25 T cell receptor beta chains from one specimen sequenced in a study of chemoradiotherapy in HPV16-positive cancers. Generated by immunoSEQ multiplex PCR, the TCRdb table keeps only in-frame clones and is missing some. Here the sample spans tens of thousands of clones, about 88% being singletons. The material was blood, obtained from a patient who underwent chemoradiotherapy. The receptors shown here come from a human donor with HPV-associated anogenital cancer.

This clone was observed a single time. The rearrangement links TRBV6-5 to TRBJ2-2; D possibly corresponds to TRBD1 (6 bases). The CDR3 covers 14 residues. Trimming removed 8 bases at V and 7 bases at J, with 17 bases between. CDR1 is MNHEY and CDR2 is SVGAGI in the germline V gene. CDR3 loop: CASRDTTSGGELFF. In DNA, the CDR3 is TGTGCCAGCCGGGACACCACAAGCGGCGGGGAGCTGTTTTTT.

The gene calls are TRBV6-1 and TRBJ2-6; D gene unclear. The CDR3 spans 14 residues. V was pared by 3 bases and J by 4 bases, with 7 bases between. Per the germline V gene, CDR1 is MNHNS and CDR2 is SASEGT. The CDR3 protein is CASSEAAGANVLTF. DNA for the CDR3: TGTGCCAGCAGTGAGGCAGCCGGGGCCAACGTCCTGACTTTC.

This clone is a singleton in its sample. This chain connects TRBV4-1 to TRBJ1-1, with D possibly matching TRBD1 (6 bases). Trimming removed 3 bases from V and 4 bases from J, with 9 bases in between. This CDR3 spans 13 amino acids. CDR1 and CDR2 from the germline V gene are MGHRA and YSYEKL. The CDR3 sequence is CASSQDRGTEAFF. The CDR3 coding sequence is TGCGCCAGCAGCCAGGACAGAGGCACTGAAGCTTTCTTT.

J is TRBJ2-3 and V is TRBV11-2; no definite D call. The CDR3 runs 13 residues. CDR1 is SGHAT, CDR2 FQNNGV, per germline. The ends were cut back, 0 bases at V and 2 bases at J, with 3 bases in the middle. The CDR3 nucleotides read TGTGCCAGCAGCTTAGACCTCACAGATACGCAGTATTTT. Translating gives CASSLDLTDTQYF. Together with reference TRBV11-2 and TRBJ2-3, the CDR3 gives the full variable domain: EAGVAQSPRYKIIEKRQSVAFWCNPISGHATLYWYQQILGQGPKLLIQFQNNGVVDDSQLPKDRFSAERLKGVDSTLKIQPAKLEDSAVYLCASSLDLTDTQYFGPGTRLTVL.

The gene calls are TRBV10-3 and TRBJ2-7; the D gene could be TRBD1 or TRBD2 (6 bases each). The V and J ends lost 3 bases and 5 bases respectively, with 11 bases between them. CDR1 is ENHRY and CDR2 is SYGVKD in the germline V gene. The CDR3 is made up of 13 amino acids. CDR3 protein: CAISDRGPNEQYF. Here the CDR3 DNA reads TGTGCCATCAGTGATCGGGGGCCAAACGAGCAGTACTTC.

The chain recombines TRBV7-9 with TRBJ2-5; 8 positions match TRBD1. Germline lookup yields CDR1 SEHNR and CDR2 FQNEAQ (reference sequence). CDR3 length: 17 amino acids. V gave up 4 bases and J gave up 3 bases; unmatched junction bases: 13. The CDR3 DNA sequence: TGTGCCAGCAGCTCCCGCCGATTTAACAGGGGGAAAGAGACCCAGTACTTC. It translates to CASSSRRFNRGKETQYF.

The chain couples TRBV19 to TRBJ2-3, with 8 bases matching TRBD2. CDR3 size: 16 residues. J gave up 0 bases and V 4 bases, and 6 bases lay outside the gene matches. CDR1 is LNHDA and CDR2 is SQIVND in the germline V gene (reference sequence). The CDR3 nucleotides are TGTGCCAGTAGTACTTTTAGCGGGGCTAGCACAGATACGCAGTATTTT. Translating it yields CASSTFSGASTDTQYF. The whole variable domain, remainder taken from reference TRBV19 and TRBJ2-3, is DGGITQSPKYLFRKEGQNVTLSCEQNLNHDAMYWYRQDPGQGLRLIYYSQIVNDFQKGDIAEGYSVSREKKESFPLTVTSAQKNPTAFYLCASSTFSGASTDTQYFGPGTRLTVL.

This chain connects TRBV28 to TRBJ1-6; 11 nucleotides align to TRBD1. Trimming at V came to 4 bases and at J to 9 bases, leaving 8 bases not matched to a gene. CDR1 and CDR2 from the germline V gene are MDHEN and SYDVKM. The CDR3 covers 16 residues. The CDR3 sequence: CASSWGRTGGSSPLHF. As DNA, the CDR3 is TGTGCCAGCAGTTGGGGACGGACAGGGGGCTCTTCACCCCTCCACTTT.

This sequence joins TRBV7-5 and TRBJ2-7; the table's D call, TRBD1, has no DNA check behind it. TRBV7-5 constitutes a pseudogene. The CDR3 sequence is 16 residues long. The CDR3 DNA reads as TGTGTCAGAAGCTTTTATCAGGGCGATAGCTCCTACGAGCAGTACTTC. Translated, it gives CVRSFYQGDSSYEQYF.

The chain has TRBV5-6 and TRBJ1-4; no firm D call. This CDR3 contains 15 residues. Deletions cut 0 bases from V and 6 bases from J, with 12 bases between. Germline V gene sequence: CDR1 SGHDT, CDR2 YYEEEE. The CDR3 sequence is CASSLGLNRDEKLFF. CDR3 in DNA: TGTGCCAGCAGCTTGGGCCTCAATCGGGATGAAAAACTGTTTTTT.

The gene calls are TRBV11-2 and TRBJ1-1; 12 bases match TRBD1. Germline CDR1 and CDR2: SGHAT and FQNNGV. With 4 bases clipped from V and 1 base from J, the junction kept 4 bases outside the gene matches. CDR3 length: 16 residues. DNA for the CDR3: TGTGCCAGCAGCTCCGGGACAGGGGGCGCGAACACTGAAGCTTTCTTT. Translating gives CASSSGTGGANTEAFF.

The CDR3 DNA sequence: TGTGCCAGCAGTTACTATCCCAGGGAAGGGTTTGAAAAACTGTTTTTT. It specifies CASSYYPREGFEKLFF. The V gene is TRBV6-5, the J gene TRBJ1-4, with D possibly TRBD1 on 5 matching bases. The CDR3 runs to 16 residues. CDR1 and CDR2 (germline): MNHEY, SVGAGI. V was pared by 1 base and J by 7 bases, with 16 bases between.

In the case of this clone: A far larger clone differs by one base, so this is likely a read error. CDR3 protein: CASSQDGASGANVLTF. CDR3 sequence (DNA): TGTGCCAGCAGCCAAGATGGGGCCTCTGGGGCCAACGTCCTGACTTTC. The chain couples TRBV14 to TRBJ2-6; maybe TRBD1 (5 bases). The germline CDR1 and CDR2 sequences are SGHDN and FVKESK. V was pared by 0 bases and J by 0 bases, with 6 bases between. This CDR3 comprises 16 residues.

The CDR3 spells CASSKTGPDTDTQYF. The DNA of the CDR3 is TGCGCCAGCAGCAAAACAGGGCCCGACACAGATACGCAGTATTTT. The chain couples TRBV5-1 to TRBJ2-3, with D possibly TRBD1 on 6 matching bases. Germline CDR1 is SGHRS and CDR2 is YFSETQ. V was cut by 4 bases and J by 2 bases, with 14 bases left in between. The CDR3 runs 15 residues.

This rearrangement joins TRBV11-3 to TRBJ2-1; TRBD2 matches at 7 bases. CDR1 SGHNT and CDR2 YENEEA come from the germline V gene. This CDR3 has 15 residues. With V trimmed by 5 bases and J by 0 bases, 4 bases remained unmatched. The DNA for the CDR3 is TGTGCCAGCAGCCCAGGGACTATCTCCTACAATGAGCAGTTCTTC. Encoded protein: CASSPGTISYNEQFF.

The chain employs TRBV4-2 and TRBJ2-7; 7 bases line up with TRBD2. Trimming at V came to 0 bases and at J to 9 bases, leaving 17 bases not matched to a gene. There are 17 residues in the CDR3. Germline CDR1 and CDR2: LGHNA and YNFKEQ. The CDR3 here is CASSQDHNYGGDLRQYF. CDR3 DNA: TGTGCCAGCAGCCAAGATCACAACTATGGGGGGGACCTTCGGCAGTACTTC.

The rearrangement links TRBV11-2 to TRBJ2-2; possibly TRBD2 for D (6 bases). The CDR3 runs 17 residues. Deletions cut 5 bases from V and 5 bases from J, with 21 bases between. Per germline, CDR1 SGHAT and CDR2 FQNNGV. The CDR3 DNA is TGTGCCAGCAGCATCACCGGGCCTCAGGCGGGAACCGGGGAGCTGTTTTTT. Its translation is CASSITGPQAGTGELFF.

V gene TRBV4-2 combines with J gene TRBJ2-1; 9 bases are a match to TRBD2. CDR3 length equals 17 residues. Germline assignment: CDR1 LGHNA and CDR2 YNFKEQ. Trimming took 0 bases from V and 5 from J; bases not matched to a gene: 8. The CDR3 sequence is CASSQDNLAGTNNEQFF. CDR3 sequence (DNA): TGTGCCAGCAGCCAAGATAATCTAGCGGGGACAAACAATGAGCAGTTCTTC.

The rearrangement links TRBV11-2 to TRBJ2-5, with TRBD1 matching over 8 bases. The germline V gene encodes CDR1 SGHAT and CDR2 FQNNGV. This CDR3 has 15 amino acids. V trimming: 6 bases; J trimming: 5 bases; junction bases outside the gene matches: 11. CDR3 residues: CASSPSGTGWETQYF. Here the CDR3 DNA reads TGTGCCAGCAGTCCCTCCGGGACAGGTTGGGAGACCCAGTACTTC. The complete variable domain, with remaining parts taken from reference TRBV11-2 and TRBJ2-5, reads EAGVAQSPRYKIIEKRQSVAFWCNPISGHATLYWYQQILGQGPKLLIQFQNNGVVDDSQLPKDRFSAERLKGVDSTLKIQPAKLEDSAVYLCASSPSGTGWETQYFGPGTRLLVL.

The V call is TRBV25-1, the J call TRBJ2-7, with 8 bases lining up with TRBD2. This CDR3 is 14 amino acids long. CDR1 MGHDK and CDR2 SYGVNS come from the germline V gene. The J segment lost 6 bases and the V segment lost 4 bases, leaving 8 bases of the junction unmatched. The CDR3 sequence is CASSGREGQGEQYF. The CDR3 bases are TGTGCCAGCAGTGGTCGGGAGGGGCAAGGCGAGCAGTACTTC.

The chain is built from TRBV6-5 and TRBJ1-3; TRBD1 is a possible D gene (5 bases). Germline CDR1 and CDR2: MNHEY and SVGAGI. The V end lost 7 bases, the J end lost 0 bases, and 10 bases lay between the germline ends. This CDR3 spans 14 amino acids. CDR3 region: CASIEGISGNTIYF. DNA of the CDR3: TGTGCCAGCATCGAGGGGATCTCTGGAAACACCATATATTTT.

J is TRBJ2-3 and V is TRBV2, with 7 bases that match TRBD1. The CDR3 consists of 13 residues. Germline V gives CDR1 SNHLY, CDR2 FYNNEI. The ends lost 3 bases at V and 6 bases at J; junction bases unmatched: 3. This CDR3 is CASSDRGTDTQYF. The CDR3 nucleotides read TGTGCCAGCAGTGACAGGGGGACCGATACGCAGTATTTT.

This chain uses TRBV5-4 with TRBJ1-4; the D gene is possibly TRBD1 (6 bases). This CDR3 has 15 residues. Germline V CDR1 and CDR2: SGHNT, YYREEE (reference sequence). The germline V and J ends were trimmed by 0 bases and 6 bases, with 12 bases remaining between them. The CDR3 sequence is CASSLAQGGDEKLFF. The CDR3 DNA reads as TGTGCCAGCAGCTTGGCGCAAGGGGGAGATGAAAAACTGTTTTTT. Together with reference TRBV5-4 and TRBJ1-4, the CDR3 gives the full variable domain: ETGVTQSPTHLIKTRGQQVTLRCSSQSGHNTVSWYQQALGQGPQFIFQYYREEENGRGNFPPRFSGLQFPNYSSELNVNALELDDSALYLCASSLAQGGDEKLFFGSGTQLSVL.

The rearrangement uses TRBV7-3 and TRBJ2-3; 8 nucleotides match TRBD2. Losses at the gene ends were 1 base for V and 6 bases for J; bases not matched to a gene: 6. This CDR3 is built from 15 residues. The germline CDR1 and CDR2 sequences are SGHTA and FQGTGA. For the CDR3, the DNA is TGTGCCAGCAGCTTAAATCCGGGGGGGCGGGATACGCAGTATTTT. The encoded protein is CASSLNPGGRDTQYF.

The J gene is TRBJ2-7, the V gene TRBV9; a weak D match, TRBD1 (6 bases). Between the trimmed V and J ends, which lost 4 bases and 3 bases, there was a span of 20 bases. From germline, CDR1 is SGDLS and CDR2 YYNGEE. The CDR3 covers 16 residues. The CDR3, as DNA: TGTGCCAGCAGCAAGGAGGACAGCCCTTGGCTCTACGAGCAGTACTTC. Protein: CASSKEDSPWLYEQYF.